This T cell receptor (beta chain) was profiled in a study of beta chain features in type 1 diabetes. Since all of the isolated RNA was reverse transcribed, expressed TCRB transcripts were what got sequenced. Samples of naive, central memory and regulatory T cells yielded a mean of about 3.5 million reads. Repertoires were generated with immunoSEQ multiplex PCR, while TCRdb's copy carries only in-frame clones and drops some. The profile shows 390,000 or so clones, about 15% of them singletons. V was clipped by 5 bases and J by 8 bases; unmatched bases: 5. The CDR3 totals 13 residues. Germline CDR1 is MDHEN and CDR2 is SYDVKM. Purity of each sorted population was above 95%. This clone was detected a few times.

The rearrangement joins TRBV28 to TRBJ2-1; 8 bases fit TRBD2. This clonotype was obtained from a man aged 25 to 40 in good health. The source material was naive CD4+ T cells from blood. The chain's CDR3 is CASSLSGSDEQFF. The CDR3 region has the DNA TGTGCCAGCAGTCTAAGCGGGAGTGATGAGCAGTTCTTC.